Detailed here is one T cell receptor beta chain. This record comes from a study of T cells in Graves' hyperthyroidism and ophthalmopathy. Study context: Prior to any treatment, at the point of initial diagnosis, peripheral blood was collected.

Germline V lookup: CDR1 MGHRA, CDR2 YSYEKL. The J segment lost 6 bases and the V segment lost 3 bases, leaving 8 bases of the junction unmatched. The CDR3 runs to 16 residues. RNA transcripts served as the template for amplifying TCR beta CDR3 regions. The HTBI primer set was used in a first-round RT-PCR of the TCR CDR3. From the multiplex PCR reads, TCRdb called clonotypes with MiXCR, one entry per CDR3 protein. The table records a few hundred thousand distinct CDR3 sequences, less than 15% of them present only once. The clonotype originates from a man aged 25 to 40 with Graves' hyperthyroidism that later progressed to Graves' ophthalmopathy. V usage is TRBV4-1 and J usage is TRBJ2-1, with 10 bases identical to TRBD1. The source material was blood. This CDR3 reads CASSHGQGVSGNEQFF. CDR3 nucleotide sequence: TGCGCCAGCAGCCACGGACAGGGGGTTTCGGGCAATGAGCAGTTCTTC.